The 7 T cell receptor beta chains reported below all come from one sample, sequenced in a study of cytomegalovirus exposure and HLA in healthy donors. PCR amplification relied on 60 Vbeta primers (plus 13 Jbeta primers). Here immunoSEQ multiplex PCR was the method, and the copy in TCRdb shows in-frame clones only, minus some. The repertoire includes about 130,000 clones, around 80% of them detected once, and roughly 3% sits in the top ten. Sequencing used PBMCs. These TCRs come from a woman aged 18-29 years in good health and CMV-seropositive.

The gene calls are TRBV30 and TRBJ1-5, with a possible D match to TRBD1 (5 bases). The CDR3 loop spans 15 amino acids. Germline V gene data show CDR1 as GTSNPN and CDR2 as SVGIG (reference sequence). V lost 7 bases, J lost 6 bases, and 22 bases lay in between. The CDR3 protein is CAFGWGREAAQPQHF. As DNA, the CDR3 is TGTGCCTTTGGGTGGGGCAGGGAGGCAGCTCAGCCCCAGCATTTT.

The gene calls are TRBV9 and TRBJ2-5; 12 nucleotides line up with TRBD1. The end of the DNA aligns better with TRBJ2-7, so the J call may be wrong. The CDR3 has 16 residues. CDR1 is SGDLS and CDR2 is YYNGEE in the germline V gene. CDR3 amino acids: CASSPGTGGAPYEQYF. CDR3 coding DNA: TGTGCCAGCAGCCCAGGGACAGGGGGCGCCCCCTACGAGCAGTACTTC.

CDR3 sequence (DNA): TGTGCCAGCAGCCTGGGACTAGCGGAAGAGACCCAGTACTTC. Its protein product is CASSLGLAEETQYF. The rearrangement joins TRBV7-3 to TRBJ2-7; 11 bases fit TRBD2. TRBJ2-5 matches the DNA end more closely, so the J call is doubtful. CDR3 length equals 14 residues. Germline loops: CDR1 SGHTA, CDR2 FQGTGA.

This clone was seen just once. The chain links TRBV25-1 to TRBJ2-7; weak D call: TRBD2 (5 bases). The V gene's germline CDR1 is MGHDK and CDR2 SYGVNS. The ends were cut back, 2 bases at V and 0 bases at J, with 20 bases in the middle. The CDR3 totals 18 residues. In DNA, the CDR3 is TGTGCCAGCAGTGAAACTCTTTCTCTGGACTCCAGCTCCTACGAGCAGTACTTC. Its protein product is CASSETLSLDSSSYEQYF.

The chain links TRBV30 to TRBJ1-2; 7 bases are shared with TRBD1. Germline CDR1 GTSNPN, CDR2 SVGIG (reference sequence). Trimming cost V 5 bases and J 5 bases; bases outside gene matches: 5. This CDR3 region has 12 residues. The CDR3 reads CAWDREGYGYTF. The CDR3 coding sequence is TGTGCCTGGGACAGGGAAGGATATGGCTACACCTTC.

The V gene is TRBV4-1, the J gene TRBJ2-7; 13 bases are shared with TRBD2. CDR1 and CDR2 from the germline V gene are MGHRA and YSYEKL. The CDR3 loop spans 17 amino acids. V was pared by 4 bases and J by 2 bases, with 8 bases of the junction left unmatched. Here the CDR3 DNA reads TGCGCCAGCAGCCCGAGGACTAGCGGGGGTTCCCCCTACGAGCAGTACTTC. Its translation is CASSPRTSGGSPYEQYF.

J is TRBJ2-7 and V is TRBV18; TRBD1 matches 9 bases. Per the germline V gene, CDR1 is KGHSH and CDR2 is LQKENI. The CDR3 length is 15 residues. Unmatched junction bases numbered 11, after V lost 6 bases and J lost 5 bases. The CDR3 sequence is CASSLLGTGNHEQYF. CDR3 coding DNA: TGTGCCAGCTCCCTACTCGGGACAGGGAACCACGAGCAGTACTTC.